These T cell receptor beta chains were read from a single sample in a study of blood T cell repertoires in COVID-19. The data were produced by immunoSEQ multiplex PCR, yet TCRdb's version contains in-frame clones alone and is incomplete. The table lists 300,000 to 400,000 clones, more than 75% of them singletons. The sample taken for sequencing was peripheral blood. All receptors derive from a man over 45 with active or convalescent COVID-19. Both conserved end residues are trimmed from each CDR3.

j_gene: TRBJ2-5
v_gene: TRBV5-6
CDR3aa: ASSRGAVQETQY

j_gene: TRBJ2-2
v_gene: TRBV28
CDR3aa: ASSRLADNTGELF

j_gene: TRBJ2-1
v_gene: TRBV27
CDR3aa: ASIIPGGEQF

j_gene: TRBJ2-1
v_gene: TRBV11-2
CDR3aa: ASSFQASSSEQF

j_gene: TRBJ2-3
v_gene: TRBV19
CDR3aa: ASSTAVQGGGDTQY

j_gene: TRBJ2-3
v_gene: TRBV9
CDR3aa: ASSDHRDRGTDTQY

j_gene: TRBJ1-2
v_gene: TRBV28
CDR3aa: ASSSDSYGYT

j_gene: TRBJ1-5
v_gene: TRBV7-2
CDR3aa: ASSKGGADQPQH

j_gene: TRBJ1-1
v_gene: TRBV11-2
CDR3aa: ASSLEFGGAF

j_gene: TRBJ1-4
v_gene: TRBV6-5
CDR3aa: ASSWRANEKLF

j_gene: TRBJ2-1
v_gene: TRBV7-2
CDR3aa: ASSLWGGLYNEQF

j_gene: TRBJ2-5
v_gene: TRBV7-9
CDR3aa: ASTTGTGVEETQY

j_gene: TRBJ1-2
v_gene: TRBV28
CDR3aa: ASFPFAQGAFGYT

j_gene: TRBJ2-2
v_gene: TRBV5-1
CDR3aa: ASSQNTGELF

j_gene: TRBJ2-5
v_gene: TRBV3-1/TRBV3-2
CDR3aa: ASSLSDSETQY

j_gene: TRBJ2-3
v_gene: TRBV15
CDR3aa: ATSRGSNTDTQY

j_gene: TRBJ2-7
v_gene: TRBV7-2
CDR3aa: ASSTGYEQY

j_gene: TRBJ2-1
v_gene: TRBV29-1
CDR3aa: SVDYSQNHNEQF

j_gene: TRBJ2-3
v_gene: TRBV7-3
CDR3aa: ASSLAGGRDTQY

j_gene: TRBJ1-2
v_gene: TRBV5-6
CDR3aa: ASSYDRASYGYT

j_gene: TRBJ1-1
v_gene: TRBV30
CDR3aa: ACRGTGNTEAF

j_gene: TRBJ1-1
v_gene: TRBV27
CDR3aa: ASKLEGRRDTEAF

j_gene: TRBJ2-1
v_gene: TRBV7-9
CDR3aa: ASSFRLAGSNEQF

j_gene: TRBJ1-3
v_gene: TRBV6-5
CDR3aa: ASSRGDAGTIY

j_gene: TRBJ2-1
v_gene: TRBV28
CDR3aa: ASSSHPMFGNSYNEQF

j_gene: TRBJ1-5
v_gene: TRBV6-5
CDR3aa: ASRVGTGNDQPQH

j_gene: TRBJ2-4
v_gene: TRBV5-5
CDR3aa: ASSLGGTFISQY

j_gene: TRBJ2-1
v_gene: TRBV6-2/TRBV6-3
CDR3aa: ASSYPAGTSGYNEQF

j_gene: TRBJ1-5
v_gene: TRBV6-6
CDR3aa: ASSYGSGQQPQH

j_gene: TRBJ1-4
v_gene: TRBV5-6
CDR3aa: ASSLRSEKLF

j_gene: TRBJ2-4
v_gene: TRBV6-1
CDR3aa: ASSEAQGWNIQY

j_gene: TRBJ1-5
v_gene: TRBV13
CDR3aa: ASSPFGGADSQPQH

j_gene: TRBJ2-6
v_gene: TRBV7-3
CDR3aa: ASSLDNRAAGANVLT

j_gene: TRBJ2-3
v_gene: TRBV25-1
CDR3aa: ASSEVRDTDTQY

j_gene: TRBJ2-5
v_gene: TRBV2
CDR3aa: ASGQSQETQY

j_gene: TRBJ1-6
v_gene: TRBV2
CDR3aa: ASQGGADSPLH

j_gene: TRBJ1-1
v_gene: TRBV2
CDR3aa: ASSEARIPPTEAF

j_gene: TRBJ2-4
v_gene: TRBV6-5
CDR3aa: ASSYSIAKNIQY

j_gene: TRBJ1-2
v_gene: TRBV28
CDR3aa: ASSRTTGTVGSRHYGYT

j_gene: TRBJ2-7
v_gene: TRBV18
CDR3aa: ASSLSTGSYEQY

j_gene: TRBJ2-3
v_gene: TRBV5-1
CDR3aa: ASSYPREGADTQY

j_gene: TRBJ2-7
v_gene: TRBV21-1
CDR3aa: ASSLPDRDRGHEQY

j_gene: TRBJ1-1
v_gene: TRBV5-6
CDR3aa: ASSLEQVFDTEAF

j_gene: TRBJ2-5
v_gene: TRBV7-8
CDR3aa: ASSLVGGQETQY

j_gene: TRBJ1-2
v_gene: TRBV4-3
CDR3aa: ASSQEFREDNT

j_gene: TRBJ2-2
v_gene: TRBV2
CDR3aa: ASSILTGELF

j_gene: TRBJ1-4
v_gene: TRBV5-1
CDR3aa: ASSLATTATNEKLF

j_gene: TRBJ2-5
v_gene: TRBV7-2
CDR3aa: ASSSGTHGTQY

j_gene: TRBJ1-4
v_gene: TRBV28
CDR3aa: ASSKRREKLF

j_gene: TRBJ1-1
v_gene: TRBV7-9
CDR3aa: ASSPPKGGTGATEAF

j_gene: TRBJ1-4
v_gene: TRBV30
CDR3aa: AWAEGVEKLF

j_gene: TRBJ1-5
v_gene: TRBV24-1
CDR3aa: ATSDPKGGDQPQH

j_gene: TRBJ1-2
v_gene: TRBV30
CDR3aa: AWSGGGGYT

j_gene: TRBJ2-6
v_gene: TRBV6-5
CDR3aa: ASSQNGQGHVLT